The present TCR beta chain was sequenced within a study of cytomegalovirus exposure and HLA in healthy donors. The PCR made use of 60 Vbeta and 13 Jbeta primers. The protocol was immunoSEQ multiplex PCR, while the TCRdb copy is restricted to in-frame clones and leaves out a portion. The data contain about 120,000 clones, around 74% of them seen just once; the ten biggest clones take up around 5%. Germline V gene lookup returns CDR1 SGHRS and CDR2 YFSETQ. The CDR3 totals 15 residues. V was clipped by 4 bases and J by 4 bases, with 17 bases between them. General study findings and limits: Analyzed later, most CMV-associated TCR beta chains appeared HLA-restricted. Productive status was seen about 90% or about 30% of the time for most TCR beta V segments in an earlier analysis. Later analysis revealed greater clonal expansion in HLA-associated TCR beta chains than in equally common others.

This clone was observed a handful of times. Its specificity is not known. The chain has TRBV5-1 and TRBJ1-2; no firm D call. This TCR came from a man between 25 and 39 years old in good health and CMV-seropositive. Material: PBMCs. CDR3 sequence: CASSPMRAAAYGYTF. The DNA for the CDR3 is TGCGCCAGCAGCCCCATGAGGGCAGCTGCCTATGGCTACACCTTC.